These 7 T cell receptor beta chains originate from one sample sequenced in a study of T cells in Graves' hyperthyroidism and ophthalmopathy. RNA transcripts provided the source from which TCR beta CDR3 regions were amplified. HTBI primers were the set used in a first-round RT-PCR of the TCR CDR3. TCRdb re-called the multiplex PCR reads with MiXCR, one entry per CDR3 protein. The repertoire holds more than 40,000 distinct CDR3 sequences, with around 48% as singletons. The sample comprised peripheral blood or thyroid tissue (not recorded which). Receptor source: a woman aged 45-59 years with Graves' hyperthyroidism.

This chain joins TRBV20-1 and TRBJ2-7; TRBD2 aligns across 7 bases. Germline V lookup: CDR1 DFQATT, CDR2 SNEGSKA (reference sequence). J lost 5 bases, V lost 0 bases, and 4 bases had no gene match. The CDR3 has 13 residues. The chain's CDR3 is CSARDRGSDEQYF. The CDR3 coding sequence is TGCAGTGCTAGAGATCGCGGGAGCGACGAGCAGTACTTC.

About this clonotype: Because the CDR3's place on the DNA is in doubt, the DNA is left out and the CDR3 is given as listed by TCRdb. The V call is TRBV11-2, the J call TRBJ2-7; the table's TRBD2 call for D was not verified on the DNA. The germline V gene has CDR1 SGHAT and CDR2 FQNNGV. The CDR3 totals 20 residues, both ends included. The CDR3 region is CASSFYICSATTSGIDEQYF.

This clonotype was seen at least ten times. The J gene is TRBJ2-2, the V gene TRBV20-1; 7 nucleotides match TRBD1. Unmatched junction bases numbered 9, after V lost 4 bases and J lost 4 bases. Germline assignment: CDR1 DFQATT and CDR2 SNEGSKA (reference sequence). The CDR3 runs to 15 residues. This chain's CDR3 is CSAMIGTERTGELFF. Written as DNA, the CDR3 is TGCAGTGCTATGATAGGGACAGAGCGCACCGGGGAGCTGTTTTTT.

As for this clonotype: An end of the junction differs from the germline gene, which may be a read error. This chain links TRBV7-2 with TRBJ2-5; unclear D gene. Germline V gives CDR1 SGHTA, CDR2 FQGNSA. CDR3 length equals 15 residues. The DNA of the CDR3 is TGTGCCAGCAGCTTAAGCCAGGCAGCTTACGAGACCCAGTGCTTC. This translates into CASSLSQAAYETQCF.

This clonotype was recorded at least ten times. V and J are TRBV20-1 and TRBJ1-4; D remains ambiguous. CDR3 length: 12 amino acids. V gave up 3 bases and J gave up 5 bases, with 7 bases separating them. Germline lookup yields CDR1 DFQATT and CDR2 SNEGSKA (reference sequence). CDR3 region: CSASLLNEKLFF. The CDR3 DNA sequence: TGCAGTGCTAGCCTTCTGAATGAAAAACTGTTTTTT.

V is TRBV5-1 and J is TRBJ1-1; TRBD1 matches at 7 bases. From germline, CDR1 is SGHRS and CDR2 YFSETQ. The CDR3 contains 16 residues. Trimming cost V 0 bases and J 0 bases; bases outside gene matches: 5. The CDR3 DNA is TGCGCCAGCAGCTTGGCCACAGGGGCCATGAACACTGAAGCTTTCTTT. It codes for CASSLATGAMNTEAFF.

This clonotype came up a few times. The chain couples TRBV2 to TRBJ2-7, with 10 positions matching TRBD2. V shed 2 bases and J 1 base; nucleotides not matched to a gene: 14. CDR3 length: 19 residues. Per the germline V gene, CDR1 is SNHLY and CDR2 is FYNNEI. CDR3 in amino acids: CASSESGLAGAGRSYEQYF. CDR3 coding DNA: TGTGCCAGCAGTGAAAGTGGTCTAGCGGGAGCAGGCCGATCCTACGAGCAGTACTTC.